These 32 T cell receptor beta chains were sequenced from one sample in a study of shared clonotypes between healthy human individuals. TCRdb's copy holds only in-frame clones and misses some; the assay was immunoSEQ multiplex PCR. The table lists 950,000 to 1,100,000 clones, about 70% of them singletons. The sequenced sample consisted of memory CD4+ T cells sorted from blood. Subset meaning: CD45RA-negative fraction. These receptors all stem from a man aged 18-30 years in good health.

The rearrangement links TRBV5-4 to TRBJ2-2; unclear D gene. CDR1 is SGHNT and CDR2 is YYREEE in the germline V gene (reference sequence). Trimming removed 0 bases at V and 4 bases at J, with 4 bases between. The CDR3 has 13 residues. The CDR3 region is CASSLEATGELFF. The CDR3 DNA reads as TGTGCCAGCAGCTTGGAAGCCACCGGGGAGCTGTTTTTT.

The chain couples TRBV28 to TRBJ1-1; D uncertain. Germline lookup yields CDR1 MDHEN and CDR2 SYDVKM. The CDR3 consists of 11 residues. V lost 2 bases and J 6 bases, leaving 4 bases between the germline ends. The CDR3 sequence is CASSLIAEAFF. DNA for the CDR3: TGTGCCAGCAGTTTAATCGCTGAAGCTTTCTTT.

This chain links TRBV7-8 with TRBJ1-2, with D unclear. Germline V gene sequence: CDR1 SGHVS, CDR2 FQNEAQ. The CDR3 covers 13 residues. V was pared by 2 bases and J by 8 bases, with 12 bases between. The CDR3, as DNA: TGTGCCAGCAGCTTAACAACGGGGTGGGGCTACACCTTC. It specifies CASSLTTGWGYTF.

The chain has TRBV6-5 and TRBJ2-2, with D possibly being TRBD1 or TRBD2 (5 bases each). Germline V gene lookup returns CDR1 MNHEY and CDR2 SVGAGI. This CDR3 region has 11 residues. V lost 5 bases to trimming and J lost 9 bases, with 7 bases between them. The CDR3 loop reads CASSGGRELFF. The CDR3 DNA reads TGTGCCAGCAGTGGGGGTAGGGAGCTGTTTTTT.

The chain uses TRBV5-3 and TRBJ1-5, with TRBD1 matching over 11 bases. TRBV5-3 falls under the ORF class, with uncertain function. This CDR3 has 17 residues. Trimming removed 6 bases from V and 0 bases from J; junction bases left unmatched: 8. CDR3 sequence: CARTKDRGLYSNQPQHF. Written as DNA, the CDR3 is TGTGCCAGAACCAAGGACAGGGGGCTCTATAGCAATCAGCCCCAGCATTTT.

This clone appeared many times. This chain joins TRBV27 and TRBJ1-1; tentatively, D is TRBD1 (6 bases). The V end lost 3 bases, the J end lost 0 bases, and 8 bases lay between the germline ends. The germline CDR1 and CDR2 sequences are MNHEY and SMNVEV (reference sequence). The CDR3 is 14 residues long. The CDR3 coding sequence is TGTGCCAGCAGTTTGTACAGGGTGAACACTGAAGCTTTCTTT. Translated, it gives CASSLYRVNTEAFF.

This sequence joins TRBV11-2 and TRBJ1-4; maybe TRBD1 (6 bases). The CDR3 length is 15 residues. Trimming left V 0 bases short and J 4 bases short, with 9 bases between. CDR1 SGHAT and CDR2 FQNNGV come from the germline V gene. The CDR3 DNA follows: TGTGCCAGCAGCTTAGAAACAGGGATTAATGAAAAACTGTTTTTT. This codes for CASSLETGINEKLFF.

With regard to this clone: Other DNA sequences of this sample code for an identical CDR3. The rearrangement joins TRBV30 to TRBJ2-7; D is unclear. Per the germline V gene, CDR1 is GTSNPN and CDR2 is SVGIG (reference sequence). The CDR3 runs to 12 residues. V lost 3 bases to trimming and J lost 1 base, with 7 bases between them. The CDR3 DNA sequence: TGTGCCTGGAGGCCCGATTCCTACGAGCAGTACTTC. It translates to CAWRPDSYEQYF.

The chain is built from TRBV7-6 and TRBJ1-4, with D possibly matching TRBD1 (5 bases). Trimming stripped 0 bases from V and 4 bases from J, with 12 bases between. This CDR3 comprises 16 residues. CDR1 and CDR2 from the germline V gene are SGHVS and FNYEAQ. CDR3 sequence (DNA): TGTGCCAGCAGCTTAGCGCGGGGAAGGGGTAATGAAAAACTGTTTTTT. It is translated as CASSLARGRGNEKLFF.

V gene TRBV10-3 combines with J gene TRBJ2-6; perhaps TRBD2 as D (6 bases). CDR1 and CDR2 (germline): ENHRY, SYGVKD. This CDR3 is 19 amino acids long. Between the trimmed V and J ends, which lost 2 bases and 0 bases, there was a span of 17 bases. The CDR3 bases are TGTGCCATCAGTGAGACCGGGACTGTTCTACTCTCTGGGGCCAACGTCCTGACTTTC. Translated: CAISETGTVLLSGANVLTF.

The J gene is TRBJ2-1, the V gene TRBV20-1; the D is unclear. The germline V gene has CDR1 DFQATT and CDR2 SNEGSKA (reference sequence). The CDR3 is made up of 11 amino acids. Trimming took 6 bases from V and 6 from J, leaving 9 bases between them. CDR3 sequence: CSAPESNEQFF. The CDR3 bases are TGCAGTGCCCCAGAGAGCAATGAGCAGTTCTTC.

This clone was counted between two and nine times. This chain links TRBV11-2 with TRBJ2-5; TRBD1 agrees at 10 bases. J was trimmed by 3 bases and V by 1 base; bases with no gene match: 5. Looked up from germline, CDR1 is SGHAT and CDR2 is FQNNGV. This CDR3 spans 16 amino acids. For the CDR3, the DNA is TGTGCCAGCAGCTTAGGAGCCGGGACAGGGGAAGAGACCCAGTACTTC. Translation gives CASSLGAGTGEETQYF.

The J gene is TRBJ1-5, the V gene TRBV5-6, with 7 bases identical to TRBD1. CDR3 size: 14 residues. Germline CDR1 reads SGHDT; CDR2 reads YYEEEE. J was trimmed by 4 bases and V by 5 bases; bases with no gene match: 6. The CDR3: CASSRQGSNQPQHF. In DNA form, the CDR3 reads TGTGCCAGCAGTCGACAGGGCTCGAATCAGCCCCAGCATTTT.

CDR3 protein: CASSPRSGNTYNEQFF. Written as DNA, the CDR3 is TGTGCCAGCTCACCACGTAGCGGAAACACCTACAATGAGCAGTTCTTC. The chain has TRBV18 and TRBJ2-1, with D perhaps TRBD2 (6 bases). Per germline, CDR1 KGHSH and CDR2 LQKENI. The CDR3 length is 16 residues. V was trimmed by 1 base and J by 2 bases, leaving 12 bases between them. The full variable domain, with the rest looked up from reference TRBV18 and TRBJ2-1, is NAGVMQNPRHLVRRRGQEARLRCSPMKGHSHVYWYRQLPEEGLKFMVYLQKENIIDESGMPKERFSAEFPKEGPSILRIQQVVRGDSAAYFCASSPRSGNTYNEQFFGPGTRLTVL.

The chain is built from TRBV4-3 and TRBJ1-5, with TRBD1 matching 7 bases. The V gene's germline CDR1 is LGHNA and CDR2 YSLEER. V dropped 0 bases and J dropped 4; count of bases not matched to a gene: 6. CDR3 length: 16 residues. For the CDR3, the DNA is TGCGCCAGCAGCCAAGATTGGGGACAGACAAATCAGCCCCAGCATTTT. It encodes CASSQDWGQTNQPQHF.

This clone is a singleton in its sample. The chain links TRBV6-5 to TRBJ2-3, with a tentative D call TRBD2 (5 bases). The length of the CDR3 is 14 residues. Trimming stripped 1 base from V and 2 bases from J, with 7 bases between. The germline gives CDR1 MNHEY, CDR2 SVGAGI. The CDR3 DNA follows: TGTGCCAGCAGTTACTTGAGGGCCACAGATACGCAGTATTTT. This sequence encodes CASSYLRATDTQYF.

This clone has just one count. The chain links TRBV5-1 to TRBJ1-1, with 9 nucleotides matching TRBD1. V dropped 4 bases and J dropped 0; count of bases not matched to a gene: 7. Germline V gene lookup returns CDR1 SGHRS and CDR2 YFSETQ. This CDR3 is built from 16 residues. The CDR3 sequence: CASSPVDRGMNTEAFF. In nucleotides, the CDR3 is TGCGCCAGCAGCCCAGTGGACAGGGGCATGAACACTGAAGCTTTCTTT.

This clone was recorded a few times. The V and J genes are TRBV5-8 and TRBJ1-5; D is ambiguous. Germline lookup yields CDR1 SGHTS and CDR2 YDEGEE. The germline V and J ends were trimmed by 1 base and 4 bases, with 6 bases remaining between them. The CDR3 is 13 amino acids. For the CDR3, the DNA is TGTGCCAGCAGCTTGTTAGAAAATCAGCCCCAGCATTTT. The encoded protein is CASSLLENQPQHF.

J is TRBJ1-2 and V is TRBV5-6, with 8 bases aligning to TRBD1. V trimming: 0 bases; J trimming: 3 bases; junction bases outside the gene matches: 7. This CDR3 contains 16 residues. Germline V gene lookup returns CDR1 SGHDT and CDR2 YYEEEE. Written as DNA, the CDR3 is TGTGCCAGCAGCTTGGATGCGGGACAGGCATACTATGGCTACACCTTC. Protein product: CASSLDAGQAYYGYTF.

This chain joins TRBV7-2 and TRBJ1-2; TRBD1 aligns across 7 bases. Germline assignment: CDR1 SGHTA and CDR2 FQGNSA. Trimming removed 5 bases from V and 4 bases from J; junction bases left unmatched: 13. The CDR3 runs 16 residues. The CDR3 here is CASSPRTGRIGYGYTF. CDR3 coding DNA: TGTGCCAGCAGCCCTCGGACAGGACGTATCGGCTATGGCTACACCTTC.

To note about this clone: This CDR3 is also generated by other DNA sequences in the sample. The J gene is TRBJ2-1, the V gene TRBV5-1; 13 bases line up with TRBD2. This CDR3 contains 16 residues. After removal of 3 bases from V and 3 bases from J, the junction contained 3 bases not matched to a gene. CDR1 and CDR2 (germline): SGHRS, YFSETQ. The CDR3 sequence: CASSSTSGRGYNEQFF. The CDR3 DNA sequence: TGCGCCAGCAGCTCAACTAGCGGGAGGGGCTACAATGAGCAGTTCTTC.

The gene calls are TRBV6-5 and TRBJ1-4; D gene ambiguous. The germline V gene encodes CDR1 MNHEY and CDR2 SVGAGI. The V end lost 0 bases, the J end lost 8 bases, and 10 bases lay between the germline ends. This CDR3 is built from 14 residues. The CDR3 nucleotides read TGTGCCAGCAGTTACTCGAGTACGAGGGAAAAACTGTTTTTT. Amino acid sequence: CASSYSSTREKLFF.

J is TRBJ1-2 and V is TRBV27, with D hard to call. Germline loops: CDR1 MNHEY, CDR2 SMNVEV (reference sequence). This CDR3 region has 14 residues. V was pared by 5 bases and J by 2 bases, with 12 bases between. DNA of the CDR3: TGTGCCAGCAGTCCCTTGGGCGAAAACTATGGCTACACCTTC. This sequence encodes CASSPLGENYGYTF.

This clone was picked up many times. The chain carries TRBV19 and TRBJ1-1; 7 bases agree with TRBD1. CDR1 LNHDA and CDR2 SQIVND come from the germline V gene (reference sequence). This CDR3 region has 15 residues. The V segment lost 6 bases and the J segment 2 bases; nucleotides outside the gene matches: 9. The CDR3 DNA reads as TGTGCCAGTAGCGACCCGGGACAGCACAACACTGAAGCTTTCTTT. Translating it yields CASSDPGQHNTEAFF.

In nucleotides, the CDR3 is TGTGCCAGCAGTTACTATCGGGGACACAATGAGCAGTTCTTC. This sequence encodes CASSYYRGHNEQFF. The chain combines TRBV6-5 with TRBJ2-1; either TRBD1 or TRBD2 may supply D (5 bases each). Germline V CDR1 and CDR2: MNHEY, SVGAGI. The CDR3 sequence is 14 residues long. V gave up 1 base and J gave up 5 bases, with 9 bases separating them.

V and J are TRBV30 and TRBJ1-1; 8 bases agree with TRBD1. CDR3 length equals 12 residues. Unmatched junction bases numbered 7, after V lost 2 bases and J lost 11 bases. Germline CDR1 GTSNPN, CDR2 SVGIG (reference sequence). The CDR3 protein is CAWSQDRDLAFF. In nucleotides, the CDR3 is TGTGCCTGGAGTCAGGACAGGGATCTGGCTTTCTTT.

This clone came up a few times. The chain joins TRBV27 to TRBJ1-2; 7 bases align to TRBD1. This CDR3 spans 13 amino acids. V gave up 5 bases and J gave up 7 bases; unmatched junction bases: 7. Per germline, CDR1 MNHEY and CDR2 SMNVEV (reference sequence). CDR3 sequence reads: CASSPSGGRGYTF. The CDR3 coding sequence is TGTGCCAGCAGTCCTTCAGGGGGTCGTGGCTACACCTTC.

Remarks on this clone: Other DNA sequences in this sample translate to the same CDR3. The CDR3 DNA is TGCGCCAGCAGCACCCCGAGCAATGAGCAGTTCTTC. Translated, it gives CASSTPSNEQFF. V and J are TRBV5-1 and TRBJ2-1; D is undetermined. The CDR3 is made up of 12 amino acids. Germline V gives CDR1 SGHRS, CDR2 YFSETQ. V lost 4 bases, J lost 6 bases, and 8 bases lay in between.

The chain has TRBV7-9 and TRBJ2-2; 12 positions match TRBD2. V lost 5 bases, J lost 7 bases, and 8 bases stayed unmatched. CDR1 and CDR2 from the germline V gene are SEHNR and FQNEAQ (reference sequence). The CDR3 is made up of 16 amino acids. CDR3 sequence: CASSHGLAGLGGELFF. The CDR3 bases are TGTGCCAGCAGCCACGGACTAGCGGGGCTAGGCGGGGAGCTGTTTTTT.

The gene calls are TRBV6-5 and TRBJ2-6; D not certain. Germline V gene lookup returns CDR1 MNHEY and CDR2 SVGAGI. Trimming pared 6 bases from V and 1 base from J, leaving 4 bases between. This CDR3 spans 13 amino acids. The CDR3 loop reads CASSASGANVLTF. In DNA, the CDR3 is TGTGCCAGCAGCGCTTCTGGGGCCAACGTCCTGACTTTC.

The genes are TRBV2 and TRBJ2-1, with 7 bases aligning to TRBD2. Germline lookup yields CDR1 SNHLY and CDR2 FYNNEI. This CDR3 is built from 15 residues. The V segment lost 6 bases and the J segment 6 bases; nucleotides outside the gene matches: 11. CDR3 coding DNA: TGTGCCAGCAGATCTTCCAATACGGGGGGCAATGAGCAGTTCTTC. Protein product: CASRSSNTGGNEQFF.

The gene calls are TRBV7-3 and TRBJ2-7; D remains ambiguous. This CDR3 comprises 13 residues. Germline lookup yields CDR1 SGHTA and CDR2 FQGTGA. V was shortened by 6 bases and J by 6 bases, with 15 bases between the two germline ends. The CDR3 loop reads CASSFQDSGEQYF. The CDR3 nucleotides are TGTGCCAGCAGTTTTCAGGATTCGGGCGAGCAGTACTTC.